These 9 T cell receptor beta chains share one sample of origin, sequenced in a study of T cell responses to AZD1222 COVID-19 vaccine. Using immunoSEQ multiplex PCR, the repertoire was profiled, and TCRdb retains in-frame clones only, with some absent. The sample carries 150,000 to 200,000 clones, 85% to 95% recorded once. The sequences come from peripheral blood, collected 28 days after the second AZD1222 dose. These receptors came from an adult who received the AZD1222 COVID-19 vaccine.

J is TRBJ1-2 and V is TRBV11-2, with D perhaps matching TRBD1 (6 bases). Per germline, CDR1 SGHAT and CDR2 FQNNGV. Trimming cost V 5 bases and J 4 bases, with 11 bases left between them. The CDR3 runs 13 residues. As DNA, the CDR3 is TGTGCCAGCAGCCAGGACAGTATCTATGGCTACACCTTC. Amino acid sequence: CASSQDSIYGYTF. The whole variable domain, filled in from reference TRBV11-2 and TRBJ1-2, reads EAGVAQSPRYKIIEKRQSVAFWCNPISGHATLYWYQQILGQGPKLLIQFQNNGVVDDSQLPKDRFSAERLKGVDSTLKIQPAKLEDSAVYLCASSQDSIYGYTFGSGTRLTVV.

V and J are TRBV28 and TRBJ1-5; 8 bases map to TRBD1. V lost 4 bases and J lost 3; bases outside the gene matches: 5. Germline CDR1 and CDR2: MDHEN and SYDVKM. The CDR3 totals 15 residues. The CDR3 loop reads CASSSQGADNQPQHF. The DNA for the CDR3 is TGTGCCAGCAGTTCGCAGGGGGCCGACAATCAGCCCCAGCATTTT. The full variable domain, completed using reference TRBV28 and TRBJ1-5, is DVKVTQSSRYLVKRTGEKVFLECVQDMDHENMFWYRQDPGLGLRLIYFSYDVKMKEKGDIPEGYSVSREKKERFSLILESASTNQTSMYLCASSSQGADNQPQHFGDGTRLSIL.

The chain couples TRBV2 to TRBJ2-2, with 12 bases that match TRBD2. This CDR3 region has 19 residues. Unmatched junction bases numbered 14, after V lost 4 bases and J lost 5 bases. Per germline, CDR1 SNHLY and CDR2 FYNNEI. CDR3 sequence reads: CASSALRASGRAMTGELFF. As DNA, the CDR3 is TGTGCCAGCAGTGCCCTTCGGGCTAGCGGGAGGGCCATGACCGGGGAGCTGTTTTTT.

This clone was seen just once. The chain uses TRBV10-3 and TRBJ2-3, with 9 bases identical to TRBD2. The CDR3 sequence is 16 residues long. The germline V gene encodes CDR1 ENHRY and CDR2 SYGVKD. V was pared by 4 bases and J by 2 bases, with 7 bases of the junction left unmatched. In DNA form, the CDR3 reads TGTGCCATCAGTGGGGCGGGACTAGCAGTCACAGATACGCAGTATTTT. Protein sequence: CAISGAGLAVTDTQYF.

The V and J genes are TRBV19 and TRBJ1-5; D is possibly TRBD1 (5 bases). Germline loops: CDR1 LNHDA, CDR2 SQIVND (reference sequence). This CDR3 contains 15 residues. Trimming removed 3 bases from V and 0 bases from J, with 9 bases in between. CDR3: CASSINRNSNQPQHF. CDR3 nucleotide sequence: TGTGCCAGTAGTATCAACAGGAATAGCAATCAGCCCCAGCATTTT.

The gene calls are TRBV5-8 and TRBJ1-1; D remains ambiguous. Germline V CDR1 and CDR2: SGHTS, YDEGEE. V dropped 4 bases and J dropped 11 bases, with 12 bases sitting between them. This CDR3 contains 11 residues. The CDR3 sequence is CASSPRTTAFF. CDR3 coding DNA: TGTGCCAGCAGCCCTAGGACCACGGCTTTCTTT.

This chain joins TRBV5-1 and TRBJ2-1; D perhaps matches TRBD2 (6 bases). CDR1 is SGHRS, CDR2 YFSETQ, per germline. Trimming took 0 bases from V and 7 from J, leaving 11 bases between them. The CDR3 length is 14 residues. The CDR3 DNA follows: TGCGCCAGCAGCTTGGCTCTAGCGCGTAATGAGCAGTTCTTC. Translating it yields CASSLALARNEQFF.

There are many counts of this clone. The same CDR3 arises from other DNA sequences in this sample as well. The chain joins TRBV7-9 to TRBJ1-5, with TRBD1 identical over 8 bases. J lost 2 bases, V lost 8 bases, and 5 bases had no gene match. Germline V gene data show CDR1 as SEHNR and CDR2 as FQNEAQ (reference sequence). CDR3 size: 14 residues. CDR3 sequence reads: CASAQTGGNQPQHF. CDR3 bases: TGTGCCAGCGCTCAGACAGGGGGCAATCAGCCCCAGCATTTT.

This chain joins TRBV18 and TRBJ2-2; 9 positions agree with TRBD2. The CDR3 totals 16 residues. Trimming at V came to 4 bases and at J to 4 bases, leaving 7 bases not matched to a gene. Germline loops: CDR1 KGHSH, CDR2 LQKENI. The DNA for the CDR3 is TGTGCCAGCTCACGTTCTGCGGGAGGGGCCACCGGGGAGCTGTTTTTT. Translation gives CASSRSAGGATGELFF. Using reference TRBV18 and TRBJ2-2 for the parts outside the CDR3, the full variable domain is NAGVMQNPRHLVRRRGQEARLRCSPMKGHSHVYWYRQLPEEGLKFMVYLQKENIIDESGMPKERFSAEFPKEGPSILRIQQVVRGDSAAYFCASSRSAGGATGELFFGEGSRLTVL.